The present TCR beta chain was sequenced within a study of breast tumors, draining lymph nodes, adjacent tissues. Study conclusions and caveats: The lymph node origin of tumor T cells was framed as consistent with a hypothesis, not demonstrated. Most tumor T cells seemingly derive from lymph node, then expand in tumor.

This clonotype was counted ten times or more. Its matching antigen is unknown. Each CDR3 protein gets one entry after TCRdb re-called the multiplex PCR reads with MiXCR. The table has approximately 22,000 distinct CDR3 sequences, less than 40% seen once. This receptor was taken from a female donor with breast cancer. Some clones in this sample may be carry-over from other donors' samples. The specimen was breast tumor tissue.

This CDR3 reads CASSLPQEGGPNSPLHF. The CDR3 DNA sequence: TGTGCCAGCAGCTTACCTCAGGAGGGGGGACCAAATTCACCCCTCCACTTT. The V and J genes are TRBV11-3 and TRBJ1-6, with a weak D call TRBD1 (6 bases). CDR3 length: 17 residues. Germline assignment: CDR1 SGHNT and CDR2 YENEEA. Trimming pared 2 bases from V and 7 bases from J, leaving 18 bases between.